These 16 T cell receptor beta chains were all obtained from the same sample, sequenced in a study of blood T cell repertoires in COVID-19. The repertoire was sequenced with immunoSEQ multiplex PCR; TCRdb's copy has only in-frame clones and lacks some. The sample has some 200,000 clones; roughly 85% are singletons. Material for sequencing was peripheral blood. The receptor set was obtained from a man between 60 and 75 years old with active or convalescent COVID-19.

J is TRBJ2-1 and V is TRBV5-1, with 7 bases aligning to TRBD2. The CDR3 sequence is 17 residues long. Germline V gene lookup returns CDR1 SGHRS and CDR2 YFSETQ. J lost 1 base, V lost 1 base, and 8 bases had no gene match. CDR3 in DNA: TGCGCCAGCAGCTTGAAGGCAAGCGGGGCGTCCTACAATGAGCAGTTCTTC. Its translation: CASSLKASGASYNEQFF.

The gene calls are TRBV5-1 and TRBJ1-6; 7 nucleotides agree with TRBD1. The CDR3 runs to 14 residues. V shed 5 bases and J 10 bases; nucleotides not matched to a gene: 9. CDR1 SGHRS and CDR2 YFSETQ come from the germline V gene. The CDR3 region is CASRPGQTESPLHF. CDR3 nucleotides: TGCGCCAGCAGACCGGGACAGACCGAATCACCCCTCCACTTT. Full variable domain (outside the CDR3, taken from reference TRBV5-1 and TRBJ1-6): KAGVTQTPRYLIKTRGQQVTLSCSPISGHRSVSWYQQTPGQGLQFLFEYFSETQRNKGNFPGRFSGRQFSNSRSEMNVSTLELGDSALYLCASRPGQTESPLHFGNGTRLTVT.

This clone has a single count. CDR3 nucleotides: TGCAGCGCCGCAGCGGGGTCAGGAAACACCATATATTTT. Translated: CSAAAGSGNTIYF. The genes are TRBV29-1 and TRBJ1-3; no firm D call. CDR3 length equals 13 residues. The germline gives CDR1 SQVTM, CDR2 ANQGSEA. V was clipped by 7 bases and J by 4 bases, with 14 bases between them.

The chain is built from TRBV19 and TRBJ2-7, with D perhaps TRBD2 (5 bases). The CDR3 has 13 residues. Germline assignment: CDR1 LNHDA and CDR2 SQIVND (reference sequence). With 3 bases removed from V and 7 bases from J, the gap between germline ends came to 13 bases. CDR3 sequence (DNA): TGTGCCAGTAGTATCGGCTGGCCGGGAGAGCAGTACTTC. Its protein product is CASSIGWPGEQYF. Based on the CDR3 plus reference TRBV19 and TRBJ2-7, the full variable domain is DGGITQSPKYLFRKEGQNVTLSCEQNLNHDAMYWYRQDPGQGLRLIYYSQIVNDFQKGDIAEGYSVSREKKESFPLTVTSAQKNPTAFYLCASSIGWPGEQYFGPGTRLTVT.

This clone was found once. This rearrangement joins TRBV5-1 to TRBJ1-1, with 10 bases that match TRBD1. The CDR3 totals 14 residues. Germline values: CDR1 SGHRS, CDR2 YFSETQ. Trimming at V came to 7 bases and at J to 3 bases, leaving 6 bases not matched to a gene. The CDR3 coding sequence is TGCGCCAGCGCCTGGGGGACAGGGGACACTGAAGCTTTCTTT. It specifies CASAWGTGDTEAFF.

CDR3 coding DNA: TGTGCCTCCGACCCGGGATCAGATACGCAGTATTTT. Amino acids: CASDPGSDTQYF. This chain connects TRBV6-5 to TRBJ2-3; tentatively, D is TRBD2 (5 bases). Germline-derived CDR1 and CDR2 are MNHEY and SVGAGI. This CDR3 spans 12 amino acids. Trimming shortened V by 11 bases and J by 4 bases, and 13 bases separated the two germline ends.

The rearrangement uses TRBV5-1 and TRBJ2-5, with 12 bases aligning to TRBD2. The V and J ends lost 0 bases and 4 bases, in that order; junction bases with no gene match: 4. CDR3 length equals 16 residues. In germline, CDR1 is SGHRS, CDR2 YFSETQ. CDR3 nucleotide sequence: TGCGCCAGCAGCTTGGGACTAGCGGGGGACTCAGAGACCCAGTACTTC. Translated, it gives CASSLGLAGDSETQYF. Full variable domain (remainder filled in from reference TRBV5-1 and TRBJ2-5): KAGVTQTPRYLIKTRGQQVTLSCSPISGHRSVSWYQQTPGQGLQFLFEYFSETQRNKGNFPGRFSGRQFSNSRSEMNVSTLELGDSALYLCASSLGLAGDSETQYFGPGTRLLVL.

CDR3: CASSLGTDGYTF. For the CDR3, the DNA is TGTGCCAGCAGCTTGGGGACAGATGGCTACACCTTC. J is TRBJ1-2 and V is TRBV5-6; D might be TRBD1 (6 bases). From germline, CDR1 is SGHDT and CDR2 YYEEEE. Trimming took off 0 bases at V and 6 bases at J, with 6 bases between the two ends. The CDR3 runs 12 residues.

Only one count was recorded for this clone. V gene TRBV9 combines with J gene TRBJ2-3; D perhaps matches TRBD2 (6 bases). This CDR3 has 16 amino acids. With 2 bases removed from V and 3 bases from J, the gap between germline ends came to 16 bases. Germline CDR1 SGDLS, CDR2 YYNGEE. CDR3 nucleotides: TGTGCCAGCAGCGTCACCGGGACTTTAATTACAGATACGCAGTATTTT. Translation: CASSVTGTLITDTQYF.

The V call is TRBV7-9, the J call TRBJ1-1; TRBD1 matches 9 bases. This CDR3 has 15 residues. The V gene end was trimmed by 5 bases and the J gene end by 1 base; junction bases not matched to a gene: 5. Germline loops: CDR1 SEHNR, CDR2 FQNEAQ (reference sequence). The CDR3 sequence: CASSPGTGKNTEAFF. Written as DNA, the CDR3 is TGTGCCAGCAGCCCAGGGACAGGGAAGAACACTGAAGCTTTCTTT.

V usage is TRBV5-1 and J usage is TRBJ2-5; 8 bases map to TRBD2. The CDR3 covers 15 residues. Germline CDR1 SGHRS, CDR2 YFSETQ. V was pared by 1 base and J by 3 bases, with 5 bases of the junction left unmatched. CDR3 DNA sequence: TGCGCCAGCAGCTTGAGTGGGACTAGTGAAGAGACCCAGTACTTC. Translating gives CASSLSGTSEETQYF.

This clone has more than one count but fewer than ten. The chain carries TRBV5-1 and TRBJ2-7, with TRBD1 matching 10 bases. V gave up 3 bases and J gave up 6 bases; unmatched junction bases: 18. This CDR3 region has 18 residues. Germline CDR1 is SGHRS and CDR2 is YFSETQ. CDR3 loop: CASSSRDRGPLSMSEQYF. CDR3 bases: TGCGCCAGCAGCTCCCGGGACAGGGGCCCTTTGTCTATGAGCGAGCAGTACTTC.

The gene calls are TRBV9 and TRBJ1-2, with 8 positions matching TRBD1. Per the germline V gene, CDR1 is SGDLS and CDR2 is YYNGEE. The length of the CDR3 is 14 residues. J gave up 4 bases and V 1 base, and 3 bases lay outside the gene matches. CDR3 nucleotides: TGTGCCAGCAGCGTAACAGGGGGGAGCTATGGCTACACCTTC. Translation gives CASSVTGGSYGYTF. Full variable domain (rest looked up from reference TRBV9 and TRBJ1-2): DSGVTQTPKHLITATGQRVTLRCSPRSGDLSVYWYQQSLDQGLQFLIQYYNGEERAKGNILERFSAQQFPDLHSELNLSSLELGDSALYFCASSVTGGSYGYTFGSGTRLTVV.

The rearrangement joins TRBV5-1 to TRBJ2-1, with TRBD2 as a possible D gene (6 bases). The CDR3 is 14 residues long. The germline CDR1 and CDR2 sequences are SGHRS and YFSETQ. The V and J ends lost 4 bases and 8 bases respectively, with 16 bases between them. The chain's CDR3 is CASSPPTSLDEQFF. In DNA form, the CDR3 reads TGCGCCAGCAGCCCTCCGACTAGTTTGGATGAGCAGTTCTTC. The full variable domain, its missing parts supplied by reference TRBV5-1 and TRBJ2-1, is KAGVTQTPRYLIKTRGQQVTLSCSPISGHRSVSWYQQTPGQGLQFLFEYFSETQRNKGNFPGRFSGRQFSNSRSEMNVSTLELGDSALYLCASSPPTSLDEQFFGPGTRLTVL.

In this sample, this clone turned up a few times. The chain carries TRBV19 and TRBJ1-4; 7 bases map to TRBD1. In germline, CDR1 is LNHDA, CDR2 SQIVND (reference sequence). The CDR3 spans 14 residues. The ends lost 9 bases at V and 7 bases at J; junction bases unmatched: 11. The CDR3 sequence: CASARGGTVEKLFF. Here the CDR3 DNA reads TGTGCCAGCGCTAGAGGTGGGACAGTTGAAAAACTGTTTTTT.

The genes are TRBV20-1 and TRBJ1-2; 7 bases are a match to TRBD1. In germline, CDR1 is DFQATT, CDR2 SNEGSKA (reference sequence). Trimming cost V 4 bases and J 5 bases; bases outside gene matches: 1. The CDR3 is 11 amino acids. The CDR3 here is CSAIQGYGYTF. CDR3 DNA: TGCAGTGCTATACAGGGGTATGGCTACACCTTC.